This TCR beta chain was identified in a study of tumor and adjacent non-tumor tissue in lung cancer. Regarding the study as a whole: Tumor TCR diversity, when higher, was linked to shorter survival. Significantly higher TCR diversity was found in tumor than normal lung.

As concerns this clonotype: Its antigen is still unknown. This may be a read error: a much more frequent sequence differs by one nucleotide.

TCRbeta libraries were built with three rounds of nested PCR, modified from ARM-PCR. TCRdb passed the multiplex PCR reads through MiXCR, listing each CDR3 protein once. The sample holds about 200,000 distinct CDR3 sequences, about two thirds seen once. The template was RNA from unsorted bulk tissue. Germline loops: CDR1 SGHKS, CDR2 YYEKEE (reference sequence). Trimming removed 9 bases from V and 3 bases from J, with 16 bases in between. There are 15 residues in the CDR3. Sequenced material: lung tumor tissue. This TCR came from a man aged 55 to 70 with non-small cell lung cancer. The chain carries TRBV5-5 and TRBJ2-6; no definite D call. The CDR3 DNA sequence: TGTGCCACCAAACCTGGGCGGTGTGGGGCCAACGTCCTGACTTTC. It specifies CATKPGRCGANVLTF.